A single sample is the source of the 24 T cell receptor beta chains below, sequenced in a study of blood T cell repertoires in COVID-19. Data came from immunoSEQ multiplex PCR; TCRdb stores just in-frame clones and leaves some out. The sample consists of over 200,000 clones, approximately 80% of them appearing once. Sample: PBMCs or T cells enriched from blood (not recorded which). These TCRs come from a man between 60 and 70 years old who had recovered from COVID-19.

The chain links TRBV19 to TRBJ1-5; 12 bases are shared with TRBD1. CDR1 is LNHDA and CDR2 is SQIVND in the germline V gene (reference sequence). The CDR3 extends over 16 amino acids. V shed 6 bases, J shed 0 bases, and the junction held 3 bases outside the gene matches. The CDR3 loop is CASSGTGGHSNQPQHF. The CDR3 region has the DNA TGTGCCAGTAGCGGGACAGGGGGCCATAGCAATCAGCCCCAGCATTTT.

This chain links TRBV10-3 with TRBJ1-6, with 10 bases matching TRBD1. This CDR3 spans 15 amino acids. Germline V lookup: CDR1 ENHRY, CDR2 SYGVKD. After removal of 2 bases from V and 9 bases from J, the junction contained 4 bases not matched to a gene. In nucleotides, the CDR3 is TGTGCCATCAGTGAGAGAGACAGGGGGCTTTCACCCCTCCACTTT. Residues: CAISERDRGLSPLHF.

This sequence joins TRBV2 and TRBJ1-5; 9 positions agree with TRBD1. Per the germline V gene, CDR1 is SNHLY and CDR2 is FYNNEI. The length of the CDR3 is 16 residues. V was pared by 5 bases and J by 4 bases, with 9 bases of the junction left unmatched. The CDR3 region is CASSPEGTGMNQPQHF. In DNA, the CDR3 is TGTGCCAGCAGTCCAGAGGGGACAGGGATGAATCAGCCCCAGCATTTT.

The V gene is TRBV18, the J gene TRBJ2-5; 7 positions match TRBD1. The CDR3 totals 15 residues. V trimming: 6 bases; J trimming: 2 bases; junction bases outside the gene matches: 9. Germline V lookup: CDR1 KGHSH, CDR2 LQKENI. The CDR3 sequence is CASSPPRTGQETQYF. Here the CDR3 DNA reads TGTGCCAGCTCCCCCCCCCGGACAGGACAAGAGACCCAGTACTTC.

V usage is TRBV5-8 and J usage is TRBJ1-5, with D possibly matching TRBD1 (6 bases). Germline CDR1 is SGHTS and CDR2 is YDEGEE. The V end was cut by 0 bases, the J end by 7 bases, with 8 bases between. This CDR3 contains 13 residues. In DNA, the CDR3 is TGTGCCAGCAGCTTGGCCAGGGGACAGCCCCAGCATTTT. Its protein is CASSLARGQPQHF.

V usage is TRBV6-5 and J usage is TRBJ1-2, with TRBD1 identical over 9 bases. Germline assignment: CDR1 MNHEY and CDR2 SVGAGI. Germline trimming cut 4 bases from V and 7 bases from J; bases unmatched to any gene: 10. This CDR3 region has 15 residues. CDR3 nucleotides: TGTGCCAGCAGTTCTCCTACAGGGGGCGCGTCTGGCTACACCTTC. Translating gives CASSSPTGGASGYTF.

The V and J genes are TRBV27 and TRBJ1-1, with 9 positions matching TRBD1. CDR3 length: 15 amino acids. Germline assignment: CDR1 MNHEY and CDR2 SMNVEV (reference sequence). J gave up 1 base and V 6 bases, and 6 bases lay outside the gene matches. The DNA for the CDR3 is TGTGCCAGCAGACCTCAGGACAGGGGGAACACTGAAGCTTTCTTT. The encoded protein is CASRPQDRGNTEAFF.

The chain joins TRBV5-1 to TRBJ1-1; 7 bases map to TRBD1. V was clipped by 3 bases and J by 1 base; unmatched bases: 6. The CDR3 is made up of 15 amino acids. Germline V gene sequence: CDR1 SGHRS, CDR2 YFSETQ. The CDR3 loop is CASSSFGTENTEAFF. DNA for the CDR3: TGCGCCAGCAGCTCGTTCGGGACAGAGAACACTGAAGCTTTCTTT.

The chain uses TRBV4-3 and TRBJ1-2, with a tentative D call TRBD1 (5 bases). Trimming cost V 4 bases and J 1 base, with 13 bases left between them. Per germline, CDR1 LGHNA and CDR2 YSLEER. The length of the CDR3 is 15 residues. CDR3 sequence (DNA): TGCGCCAGCAGCCCTGGTCCAGGGAATAACTATGGCTACACCTTC. Encoded protein: CASSPGPGNNYGYTF.

The chain is built from TRBV30 and TRBJ1-4; a possible D gene is TRBD1 (5 bases). Trimming pared 0 bases from V and 8 bases from J, leaving 13 bases between. Germline CDR1 is GTSNPN and CDR2 is SVGIG (reference sequence). CDR3 length equals 14 residues. CDR3 region: CAWSVGGVDEKLFF. For the CDR3, the DNA is TGTGCCTGGAGTGTGGGAGGGGTAGACGAAAAACTGTTTTTT.

The V and J genes are TRBV6-5 and TRBJ1-4, with 10 bases that match TRBD1. The CDR3 spans 14 residues. CDR1 is MNHEY and CDR2 is SVGAGI in the germline V gene. After removal of 6 bases from V and 2 bases from J, the junction contained 0 bases not matched to a gene. CDR3 coding DNA: TGTGCCAGCAGGGACAGGGGGACTAATGAAAAACTGTTTTTT. It encodes CASRDRGTNEKLFF.

This clone was seen more than once but under ten times. V usage is TRBV11-3 and J usage is TRBJ1-2; D is unclear. In germline, CDR1 is SGHNT, CDR2 YENEEA. This CDR3 spans 14 amino acids. V lost 5 bases and J lost 4, with 14 bases in between. In DNA, the CDR3 is TGTGCCAGCAGCACCCGAATGGGGAGCTATGGCTACACCTTC. Protein product: CASSTRMGSYGYTF.

This chain joins TRBV6-2 or TRBV6-3 and TRBJ2-2; D unclear. This CDR3 contains 15 residues. Germline V gives CDR1 MNHEY, CDR2 SVGEGT. V was trimmed by 5 bases and J by 0 bases, leaving 10 bases between them. CDR3 protein: CASSRQVSNTGELFF. In DNA form, the CDR3 reads TGTGCCAGCAGTCGACAAGTATCGAACACCGGGGAGCTGTTTTTT.

V gene TRBV18 combines with J gene TRBJ2-4; weak D call: TRBD2 (6 bases). Germline CDR1 is KGHSH and CDR2 is LQKENI. The CDR3 consists of 15 residues. V was shortened by 3 bases and J by 1 base, with 10 bases between the two germline ends. CDR3 in DNA: TGTGCCAGCTCACCGCGGGACGGGGCCAAAAACATTCAGTACTTC. It specifies CASSPRDGAKNIQYF.

The V call is TRBV7-9, the J call TRBJ1-1; 7 bases match TRBD1. V was pared by 6 bases and J by 4 bases, with 8 bases of the junction left unmatched. The CDR3 has 14 residues. CDR1 is SEHNR and CDR2 is FQNEAQ in the germline V gene (reference sequence). The CDR3 DNA sequence: TGTGCCAGCAGTAAACAGGGGTATTCCACTGAAGCTTTCTTT. Its translation is CASSKQGYSTEAFF.

The chain employs TRBV7-2 and TRBJ2-3; 7 nucleotides agree with TRBD1. With V trimmed by 0 bases and J by 5 bases, 8 bases remained unmatched. Germline assignment: CDR1 SGHTA and CDR2 FQGNSA. There are 16 residues in the CDR3. The DNA of the CDR3 is TGTGCCAGCAGCTTAGCTTCAGGGGGTGGAGGAGATACGCAGTATTTT. It is translated as CASSLASGGGGDTQYF.

V gene TRBV27 combines with J gene TRBJ2-5; D perhaps matches TRBD2 (5 bases). The CDR3 is 12 amino acids. CDR1 MNHEY and CDR2 SMNVEV come from the germline V gene (reference sequence). Between the trimmed V and J ends, which lost 9 bases and 4 bases, there was a span of 12 bases. Here the CDR3 reads CARRDSGETQYF. CDR3 coding DNA: TGTGCCAGGAGGGATTCGGGAGAGACCCAGTACTTC.

V gene TRBV19 combines with J gene TRBJ1-5, with 8 positions matching TRBD1. The germline gives CDR1 LNHDA, CDR2 SQIVND (reference sequence). The CDR3 extends over 14 amino acids. J lost 6 bases, V lost 2 bases, and 3 bases had no gene match. DNA of the CDR3: TGTGCCAGTAGTATATCAGGGGGCGGTCAGCCCCAGCATTTT. Protein sequence: CASSISGGGQPQHF.

CDR3 amino acids: CASSWTGGESYEQYF. The CDR3 DNA follows: TGCGCCAGCAGCTGGACAGGGGGCGAATCCTACGAGCAGTACTTC. V is TRBV5-1 and J is TRBJ2-7; 11 bases match TRBD1. The V gene's germline CDR1 is SGHRS and CDR2 YFSETQ. The CDR3 contains 15 residues. J was trimmed by 1 base and V by 3 bases; bases with no gene match: 3.

The chain couples TRBV19 to TRBJ1-1; D gene uncertain. V gave up 4 bases and J gave up 3 bases, with 9 bases separating them. Germline CDR1 is LNHDA and CDR2 is SQIVND (reference sequence). This CDR3 region has 13 residues. The CDR3 is CASSTYRDTEAFF. The CDR3 bases are TGTGCCAGTAGTACTTACCGGGACACTGAAGCTTTCTTT.

The rearrangement links TRBV7-2 to TRBJ2-6; a possible D gene is TRBD1 (6 bases). Germline CDR1 and CDR2: SGHTA and FQGNSA. Trimming stripped 3 bases from V and 3 bases from J, with 9 bases between. This CDR3 has 15 residues. CDR3 nucleotides: TGTGCCAGCAGCTTTAAGGGGGTTGGGGCCAACGTCCTGACTTTC. This translates into CASSFKGVGANVLTF.

This chain joins TRBV5-8 and TRBJ1-4, with 7 bases fitting TRBD1. Germline CDR1 reads SGHTS; CDR2 reads YDEGEE. V lost 4 bases, J lost 11 bases, and 5 bases stayed unmatched. This CDR3 comprises 12 residues. The CDR3 reads CASSETGYKLFF. CDR3 nucleotide sequence: TGTGCCAGCAGCGAGACAGGGTACAAACTGTTTTTT.

The chain couples TRBV7-2 to TRBJ1-6; weak D call: TRBD1 (5 bases). This CDR3 has 18 amino acids. Germline-derived CDR1 and CDR2 are SGHTA and FQGNSA. V was cut by 1 base and J by 2 bases, with 15 bases left in between. The CDR3 DNA sequence: TGTGCCAGCAGCTTAGAGGGGTCTAGTGTAACCTATAATTCACCCCTCCACTTT. Translated: CASSLEGSSVTYNSPLHF.

Remarks on this clone: This same CDR3 is encoded by further DNA sequences in the sample. V gene TRBV3-1 (or the pseudogene TRBV3-2) combines with J gene TRBJ1-3, with 10 positions matching TRBD1. J was trimmed by 4 bases and V by 4 bases; bases with no gene match: 4. Per germline, CDR1 LGHDT and CDR2 YNNKEL (reference sequence). The CDR3 has 15 residues. The DNA of the CDR3 is TGTGCCAGCAGCCGCAGGACAGGGGGGGGAAACACCATATATTTT. This gives the protein CASSRRTGGGNTIYF.